Reported below is one T cell receptor beta chain. This sample was taken from a study of OX40 agonist ivuxolimab in advanced cancers. Study-wide background: At doses from 0.01 to 10 mg/kg, patients were given intravenous ivuxolimab every 2 weeks. The mean age was approximately 60 years, ranging from roughly 23 to 79, with about 87% of participants male. Each dose-escalation patient presented with hepatocellular carcinoma, melanoma, renal cell or head and neck cancer.

This CDR3 has 14 amino acids. V was clipped by 7 bases and J by 2 bases, with 12 bases between them. The V gene's germline CDR1 is MDHEN and CDR2 SYDVKM. Profiling relied on immunoSEQ multiplex PCR, and the TCRdb table lists in-frame clones only, not all of them. This table has fewer than 70,000 clones, 75% to 85% appearing once. The sequencing here drew on CD4+ or CD8+ T cells sorted from blood, taken in a trial of the OX40 agonist ivuxolimab. The rearrangement joins TRBV28 to TRBJ2-1, with a tentative D call TRBD2 (6 bases). This TCR derives from an adult with an advanced solid tumor such as melanoma, head and neck, liver or kidney cancer. In nucleotides, the CDR3 is TGTGCCAGCACGGAGGGACTGCCCTACAATGAGCAGTTCTTC. Its translation: CASTEGLPYNEQFF.